Each of the 15 T cell receptor beta chains below was sequenced from the same sample in a study of molecular identifiers for immune sequencing clone quantification. TCRdb used MiXCR to reprocess the PCR reads, holding one entry per CDR3 protein. Of about 500,000 distinct CDR3 sequences listed, 20% to 25% are singletons. Sequenced: naive CD8+ T cells from blood, with Jurkat cell RNA spiked in. The subset denotes: FACS-sorted CD8+CD4-CCR7+CD45RA+ naive T cells. Receptor source: a human donor in good health. Some libraries in this study had Jurkat cell RNA spiked in.

The chain carries TRBV4-3 and TRBJ2-1, with D uncertain. The CDR3 length is 13 residues. Trimming took 3 bases from V and 10 from J, leaving 13 bases between them. Looked up from germline, CDR1 is LGHNA and CDR2 is YSLEER. For the CDR3, the DNA is TGCGCCAGCAGCCAGATTCGACGGGCCGAGCAGTTCTTC. As protein: CASSQIRRAEQFF.

This sequence joins TRBV6-5 and TRBJ2-1; 8 bases line up with TRBD2. J lost 8 bases, V lost 8 bases, and 11 bases had no gene match. CDR1 MNHEY and CDR2 SVGAGI come from the germline V gene. This CDR3 spans 14 amino acids. CDR3 nucleotide sequence: TGTGCCAGCGCCAGTAGCGGGATCATCGATGAGCAGTTCTTC. Its translation is CASASSGIIDEQFF.

Of note for this clonotype: A read error may account for a junction end that differs from germline. The rearrangement joins TRBV5-4 to TRBJ1-4; D gene unclear. Germline CDR1 is SGHNT and CDR2 is YYREEE (reference sequence). The CDR3 runs 14 residues. For the CDR3, the DNA is TGTGCCAGCAGCTTGTTCGGCTATAATGAAGAACTGTTTTTT. Protein: CASSLFGYNEELFF.

V and J are TRBV7-9 and TRBJ2-2; D is undetermined. The length of the CDR3 is 13 residues. The ends were cut back, 3 bases at V and 5 bases at J, with 7 bases in the middle. Germline V CDR1 and CDR2: SEHNR, FQNEAQ (reference sequence). CDR3 DNA: TGTGCCAGCAGCTTTGAAGCTACCGGGGAGCTGTTTTTT. Translating gives CASSFEATGELFF.

The chain couples TRBV27 to TRBJ1-2, with D maybe TRBD1 (6 bases). Germline CDR1 MNHEY, CDR2 SMNVEV (reference sequence). This CDR3 has 14 amino acids. V shed 8 bases and J shed 2 bases, with 15 bases lying between them. CDR3 DNA sequence: TGTGCCAGCTTTTCAGCGACAGGCAACTATGGCTACACCTTC. As protein: CASFSATGNYGYTF.

V and J are TRBV25-1 and TRBJ1-1; 9 bases map to TRBD1. The CDR3 has 15 amino acids. From germline, CDR1 is MGHDK and CDR2 SYGVNS. J gave up 5 bases and V 6 bases, and 10 bases lay outside the gene matches. In DNA, the CDR3 is TGTGCCAGCAGCAAAACACAGGGGGCGTATACTGAAGCTTTCTTT. Protein product: CASSKTQGAYTEAFF.

This clonotype was counted only a few times. The V gene is TRBV28, the J gene TRBJ2-7; TRBD1 agrees at 12 bases. Germline CDR1 and CDR2: MDHEN and SYDVKM. This CDR3 has 17 amino acids. V lost 3 bases to trimming and J lost 6 bases; unmatched junction nucleotides: 12. This CDR3 is CASSFLTSGTGGIEQYF. The CDR3 nucleotides are TGTGCCAGCAGTTTCCTCACCTCCGGGACAGGGGGCATCGAGCAGTACTTC.

On this clonotype: Being one base from a much bigger clone, this may be a read error. The chain uses TRBV11-2 and TRBJ2-3, with a weak D call TRBD2 (6 bases). The length of the CDR3 is 16 residues. CDR1 is SGHAT and CDR2 is FQNNGV in the germline V gene. The CDR3 sequence is CTSRLGTQTLADTQYF. For the CDR3, the DNA is TGTACCAGCAGACTCGGGACTCAGACTCTGGCAGATACGCAGTATTTT.

This clonotype was detected many times. The chain is built from TRBV28 and TRBJ2-7, with D maybe TRBD2 (6 bases). The V end lost 5 bases, the J end lost 2 bases, and 13 bases lay between the germline ends. Germline V CDR1 and CDR2: MDHEN, SYDVKM. The CDR3 length is 14 residues. The CDR3 coding sequence is TGTGCCAGCAGTCTTGAGGAGGGTACCTACGAGCAGTACTTC. Translating it yields CASSLEEGTYEQYF.

This clonotype was seen only a few times. The chain recombines TRBV20-1 with TRBJ2-1, with D perhaps TRBD2 (6 bases). V shed 4 bases and J shed 3 bases, with 16 bases lying between them. The CDR3 length is 15 residues. Germline loops: CDR1 DFQATT, CDR2 SNEGSKA (reference sequence). The CDR3 here is CSATPVSGDYNEQFF. The CDR3 DNA is TGCAGTGCTACCCCGGTTTCGGGAGACTACAATGAGCAGTTCTTC.

This clonotype was seen repeatedly, ten times or more. This chain uses TRBV13 with TRBJ2-5; 14 bases map to TRBD2. V shed 4 bases, J shed 3 bases, and the junction held 7 bases outside the gene matches. This CDR3 spans 17 amino acids. CDR1 PRHDT and CDR2 FYEKMQ come from the germline V gene (reference sequence). CDR3 in DNA: TGTGCCAGCAGCTCAGGGACTAGCGGGGGCCAGGAAGAGACCCAGTACTTC. It encodes CASSSGTSGGQEETQYF.

The chain links TRBV30 to TRBJ1-5; D call uncertain. Germline V gives CDR1 GTSNPN, CDR2 SVGIG (reference sequence). Trimming removed 0 bases from V and 3 bases from J, with 3 bases in between. The CDR3 consists of 12 residues. CDR3 bases: TGTGCCTGGAGTGTACACAATCAGCCCCAGCATTTT. This gives the protein CAWSVHNQPQHF.

The sample holds many counts of this clonotype. This chain uses TRBV9 with TRBJ2-7; D remains ambiguous. Trimming shortened V by 7 bases and J by 5 bases, and 13 bases separated the two germline ends. Germline V gives CDR1 SGDLS, CDR2 YYNGEE. CDR3 length equals 12 residues. CDR3 protein: CASGRALDEQYF. The DNA of the CDR3 is TGTGCCAGCGGCCGGGCCCTCGACGAGCAGTACTTC.

This clonotype occurred a few times. V and J are TRBV7-9 and TRBJ2-4; D might be TRBD2 (6 bases). The CDR3 loop spans 17 amino acids. Germline CDR1 SEHNR, CDR2 FQNEAQ (reference sequence). V lost 4 bases to trimming and J lost 0 bases, with 16 bases between them. CDR3 sequence: CASSSFREPLAKNIQYF. CDR3 DNA sequence: TGTGCCAGCAGCTCGTTCCGGGAGCCTCTAGCCAAAAACATTCAGTACTTC.

The chain couples TRBV27 to TRBJ2-5; D is ambiguous. Germline V gene lookup returns CDR1 MNHEY and CDR2 SMNVEV (reference sequence). CDR3 length: 14 residues. The V end was cut by 5 bases, the J end by 5 bases, with 15 bases between. CDR3 coding DNA: TGTGCCAGCAGTCAACAAGGCGCATTGGAGACCCAGTACTTC. It yields the protein CASSQQGALETQYF.